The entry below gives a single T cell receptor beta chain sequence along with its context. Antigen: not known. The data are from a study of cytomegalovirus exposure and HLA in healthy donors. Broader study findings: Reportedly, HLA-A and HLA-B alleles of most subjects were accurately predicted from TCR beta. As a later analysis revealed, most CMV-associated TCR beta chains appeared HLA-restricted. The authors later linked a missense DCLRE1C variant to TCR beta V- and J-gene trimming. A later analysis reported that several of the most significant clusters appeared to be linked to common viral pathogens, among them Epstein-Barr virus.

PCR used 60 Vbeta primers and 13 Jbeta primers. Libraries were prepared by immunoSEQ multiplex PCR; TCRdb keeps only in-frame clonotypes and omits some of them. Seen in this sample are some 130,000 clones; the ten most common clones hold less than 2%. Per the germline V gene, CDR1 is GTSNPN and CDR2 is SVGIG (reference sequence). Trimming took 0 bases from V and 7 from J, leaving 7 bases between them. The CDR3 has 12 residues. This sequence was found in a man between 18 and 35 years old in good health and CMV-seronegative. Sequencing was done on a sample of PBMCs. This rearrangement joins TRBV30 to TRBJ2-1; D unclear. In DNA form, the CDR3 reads TGTGCCTGGAGTGTATCGTCGAATGAGCAGTTCTTC. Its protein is CAWSVSSNEQFF.